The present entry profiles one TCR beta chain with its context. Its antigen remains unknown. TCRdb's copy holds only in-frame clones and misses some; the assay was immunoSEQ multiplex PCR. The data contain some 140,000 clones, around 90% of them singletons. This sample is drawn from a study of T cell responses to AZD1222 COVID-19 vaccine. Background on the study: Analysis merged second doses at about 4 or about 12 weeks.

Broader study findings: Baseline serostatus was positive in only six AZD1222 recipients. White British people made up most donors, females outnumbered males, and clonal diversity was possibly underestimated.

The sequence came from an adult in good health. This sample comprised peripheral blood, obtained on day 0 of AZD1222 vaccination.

The CDR3 DNA reads TGCGCCAGCAGCCAAGAAGGGCGGCGGCAGTTCTTC. Protein: CASSQEGRRQFF. The chain couples TRBV4-3 to TRBJ2-1; D not certain. The CDR3 loop spans 12 amino acids. Germline V gene lookup returns CDR1 LGHNA and CDR2 YSLEER. The V gene lost 0 bases and the J gene lost 12 bases, with 9 bases spanning the gap.